The 24 T cell receptor beta chains below all came from one sample that was sequenced in a study of blood T cell repertoires in COVID-19. Libraries were prepared by immunoSEQ multiplex PCR; TCRdb keeps only in-frame clonotypes and omits some of them. The repertoire holds some 200,000 clones, with about four fifths as singletons. The specimen was PBMCs or T cells enriched from blood (not recorded which). These receptors were obtained from a woman between 50 and 59 years old who had been exposed to COVID-19.

The rearrangement joins TRBV3-1 (or the pseudogene TRBV3-2) to TRBJ1-6; D is possibly TRBD1 (6 bases). V was clipped by 1 base and J by 2 bases, with 12 bases between them. The CDR3 loop spans 17 amino acids. Germline-derived CDR1 and CDR2 are LGHDT and YNNKEL (reference sequence). CDR3 residues: CASSQGKTGTYNSPLHF. The CDR3 nucleotides are TGTGCCAGCAGCCAAGGTAAGACAGGTACCTATAATTCACCCCTCCACTTT.

This rearrangement joins TRBV18 to TRBJ1-1; no clear D gene. Deletions cut 0 bases from V and 4 bases from J, with 12 bases between. Germline V CDR1 and CDR2: KGHSH, LQKENI. The CDR3 is 15 amino acids. CDR3 region: CASSPPERVSTEAFF. Written as DNA, the CDR3 is TGTGCCAGCTCACCACCGGAGAGGGTGAGCACTGAAGCTTTCTTT. The full variable domain, in which reference TRBV18 and TRBJ1-1 provide the parts outside the CDR3, is NAGVMQNPRHLVRRRGQEARLRCSPMKGHSHVYWYRQLPEEGLKFMVYLQKENIIDESGMPKERFSAEFPKEGPSILRIQQVVRGDSAAYFCASSPPERVSTEAFFGQGTRLTVV.

This rearrangement joins TRBV27 to TRBJ1-1, with D perhaps matching TRBD1 (5 bases). There are 14 residues in the CDR3. Germline lookup yields CDR1 MNHEY and CDR2 SMNVEV (reference sequence). V lost 1 base to trimming and J lost 1 base, with 7 bases between them. The CDR3 DNA sequence: TGTGCCAGCAGTTTATTGGGGGGGAACACTGAAGCTTTCTTT. Its protein product is CASSLLGGNTEAFF.

The rearrangement joins TRBV28 to TRBJ1-2, with 9 bases that match TRBD1. The J segment lost 4 bases and the V segment lost 5 bases, leaving 11 bases of the junction unmatched. Germline values: CDR1 MDHEN, CDR2 SYDVKM. The CDR3 spans 16 residues. CDR3 sequence reads: CASSPTEGQGIYGYTF. The DNA of the CDR3 is TGTGCCAGCAGTCCAACGGAGGGACAGGGAATCTATGGCTACACCTTC.

The chain recombines TRBV18 with TRBJ1-2; 10 nucleotides match TRBD1. This CDR3 spans 16 amino acids. V shed 5 bases and J 4 bases; nucleotides not matched to a gene: 10. Germline V CDR1 and CDR2: KGHSH, LQKENI. CDR3 amino acids: CASSSGTGVLGYGYTF. The CDR3 nucleotides are TGTGCCAGCTCATCCGGGACAGGGGTTCTTGGCTATGGCTACACCTTC.

This clone was seen only a few times. CDR3 in amino acids: CAWSDGGGGTDTQYF. The CDR3 DNA follows: TGTGCCTGGAGTGACGGTGGGGGGGGCACAGATACGCAGTATTTT. The gene calls are TRBV30 and TRBJ2-3; 7 bases align to TRBD2. The germline V gene encodes CDR1 GTSNPN and CDR2 SVGIG (reference sequence). V lost 1 base, J lost 1 base, and 5 bases stayed unmatched. The CDR3 has 15 residues.

The chain links TRBV3-1 (or the pseudogene TRBV3-2) to TRBJ2-7, with D possibly matching TRBD2 (6 bases). The CDR3 has 14 amino acids. V lost 0 bases, J lost 5 bases, and 11 bases lay in between. Germline V CDR1 and CDR2: LGHDT, YNNKEL (reference sequence). The CDR3 loop is CASSQEGGYDEQYF. The CDR3, as DNA: TGTGCCAGCAGCCAAGAGGGGGGATACGACGAGCAGTACTTC.

The chain links TRBV28 to TRBJ2-3; tentatively, D is TRBD2 (7 bases). With 5 bases removed from V and 2 bases from J, the gap between germline ends came to 14 bases. Germline loops: CDR1 MDHEN, CDR2 SYDVKM. This CDR3 has 15 amino acids. CDR3 amino acids: CASSPRGGFTDTQYF. The DNA for the CDR3 is TGTGCCAGCAGTCCTAGGGGGGGATTCACAGATACGCAGTATTTT.

In its sample, this clone was seen once. This chain uses TRBV6-5 with TRBJ1-2; 7 nucleotides agree with TRBD1. Germline assignment: CDR1 MNHEY and CDR2 SVGAGI. This CDR3 contains 15 residues. Losses at the gene ends were 0 bases for V and 2 bases for J; bases not matched to a gene: 3. CDR3 nucleotide sequence: TGTGCCAGCAGTTACTCCCAGGGGGTGAACTATGGCTACACCTTC. Translated, it gives CASSYSQGVNYGYTF.

The gene calls are TRBV19 and TRBJ1-5; D is possibly TRBD1 (5 bases). From germline, CDR1 is LNHDA and CDR2 SQIVND (reference sequence). The CDR3 contains 15 residues. V lost 9 bases and J lost 2, with 17 bases in between. CDR3: CASVRREGGNQPQHF. CDR3 sequence (DNA): TGTGCCAGCGTCCGGAGGGAAGGGGGCAATCAGCCCCAGCATTTT.

This clone came up once. The chain combines TRBV6-5 with TRBJ1-2, with D perhaps TRBD1 (6 bases). V was pared by 5 bases and J by 6 bases, with 19 bases between. The CDR3 covers 15 residues. CDR1 and CDR2 from the germline V gene are MNHEY and SVGAGI. Here the CDR3 DNA reads TGTGCCAGCAGTCTCCCGAGGGGGGGCAGGAATGGCTACACCTTC. It encodes CASSLPRGGRNGYTF.

The chain links TRBV7-8 to TRBJ2-1; TRBD1 agrees at 10 bases. The germline V gene has CDR1 SGHVS and CDR2 FQNEAQ. The junction had 7 bases not matched to a gene; V was cut back by 5 bases and J by 6 bases. The CDR3 contains 15 residues. The CDR3 DNA reads as TGTGCCAGCAGCAAGCGGACAGGGGGGTCCAATGAGCAGTTCTTC. As protein: CASSKRTGGSNEQFF.

The chain uses TRBV11-2 and TRBJ1-2, with TRBD1 matching 8 bases. V lost 3 bases and J lost 3; bases outside the gene matches: 6. The CDR3 spans 15 residues. Per the germline V gene, CDR1 is SGHAT and CDR2 is FQNNGV. Here the CDR3 reads CASSLYRGSDYGYTF. The CDR3 DNA follows: TGTGCCAGCAGCTTGTACAGGGGGTCAGACTATGGCTACACCTTC.

The rearrangement joins TRBV7-2 to TRBJ2-5; 8 bases line up with TRBD2. In germline, CDR1 is SGHTA, CDR2 FQGNSA. This CDR3 has 17 residues. With V trimmed by 0 bases and J by 1 base, 7 bases remained unmatched. The CDR3 spells CASSLAPLAGLQETQYF. CDR3 DNA sequence: TGTGCCAGCAGCTTAGCGCCGCTAGCGGGCCTCCAAGAGACCCAGTACTTC. Full variable domain (missing parts from reference TRBV7-2 and TRBJ2-5): GAGVSQSPSNKVTEKGKDVELRCDPISGHTALYWYRQSLGQGLEFLIYFQGNSAPDKSGLPSDRFSAERTGGSVSTLTIQRTQQEDSAVYLCASSLAPLAGLQETQYFGPGTRLLVL.

This sequence joins TRBV30 and TRBJ1-4; 8 nucleotides align to TRBD1. The CDR3 runs 14 residues. Losses at the gene ends were 4 bases for V and 5 bases for J; bases not matched to a gene: 6. In germline, CDR1 is GTSNPN, CDR2 SVGIG (reference sequence). The CDR3 reads CAWNLGQGNEKLFF. CDR3 coding DNA: TGTGCCTGGAACTTAGGACAGGGAAATGAAAAACTGTTTTTT.

As regards this clone: Other DNA variants within this sample encode the same CDR3. The chain couples TRBV18 to TRBJ1-1, with D hard to call. Germline loops: CDR1 KGHSH, CDR2 LQKENI. CDR3 size: 14 residues. The V end lost 3 bases, the J end lost 1 base, and 9 bases lay between the germline ends. CDR3: CASSPGLRNTEAFF. CDR3 bases: TGTGCCAGCTCACCGGGCCTGAGGAACACTGAAGCTTTCTTT.

The chain couples TRBV21-1 to TRBJ1-2. TRBV21-1 is a known pseudogene. The CDR3 sequence is 9 residues long. The CDR3 region is CASTKSDSF. CDR3 nucleotides: TGTGCCAGCACAAAGTCCGACTCCTTC.

The chain links TRBV2 to TRBJ1-2; tentatively, D is TRBD1 (6 bases). V lost 10 bases and J lost 0, with 12 bases in between. This CDR3 has 13 amino acids. Germline V gene data show CDR1 as SNHLY and CDR2 as FYNNEI. In DNA form, the CDR3 reads TGTGCCATAGGGGGAGAAGCTAACTATGGCTACACCTTC. It specifies CAIGGEANYGYTF.

The J gene is TRBJ1-2, the V gene TRBV6-5; D is unresolved. This CDR3 has 15 residues. Germline V lookup: CDR1 MNHEY, CDR2 SVGAGI. The V gene lost 4 bases and the J gene lost 6 bases, with 18 bases spanning the gap. The CDR3 coding sequence is TGTGCCAGCAGTTGGGGAGCCGGGTCCGTCCATGGCTACACCTTC. Protein product: CASSWGAGSVHGYTF.

This rearrangement joins TRBV7-2 to TRBJ1-2; D uncertain. V lost 5 bases and J 1 base, leaving 14 bases between the germline ends. This CDR3 has 15 residues. Germline lookup yields CDR1 SGHTA and CDR2 FQGNSA. CDR3 nucleotide sequence: TGTGCCAGCAGCCCTACATCGGGATTTAACTATGGCTACACCTTC. This sequence encodes CASSPTSGFNYGYTF.

This clone appeared once. The chain links TRBV7-9 to TRBJ1-1, with 8 bases identical to TRBD1. The CDR3 covers 16 residues. Trimming took 0 bases from V and 6 from J; bases not matched to a gene: 9. In germline, CDR1 is SEHNR, CDR2 FQNEAQ (reference sequence). CDR3 sequence: CASSLALNDRGSEAFF. In DNA, the CDR3 is TGTGCCAGCAGCTTAGCGCTTAACGACAGGGGCTCTGAAGCTTTCTTT.

This chain links TRBV5-1 with TRBJ1-1, with a tentative D call TRBD1 (5 bases). The V end lost 0 bases, the J end lost 4 bases, and 7 bases lay between the germline ends. The CDR3 consists of 13 residues. Germline-derived CDR1 and CDR2 are SGHRS and YFSETQ. The CDR3 protein is CASSLVGLTEAFF. As DNA, the CDR3 is TGCGCCAGCAGCTTGGTGGGGCTCACTGAAGCTTTCTTT.

Only one count was recorded for this clone. The same CDR3 can be traced to other DNA sequences in this sample. V is TRBV9 and J is TRBJ1-1; D is ambiguous. Germline assignment: CDR1 SGDLS and CDR2 YYNGEE. CDR3 length: 13 residues. V lost 1 base and J 1 base, leaving 5 bases between the germline ends. For the CDR3, the DNA is TGTGCCAGCAGCGTATCTTGGAACACTGAAGCTTTCTTT. Protein: CASSVSWNTEAFF.

The chain carries TRBV4-1 and TRBJ1-1, with D possibly TRBD1 on 5 matching bases. CDR1 MGHRA and CDR2 YSYEKL come from the germline V gene. The CDR3 is 17 amino acids. V was shortened by 4 bases and J by 1 base, with 19 bases between the two germline ends. The CDR3 protein is CASSPAFLSDRNTEAFF. In DNA form, the CDR3 reads TGCGCCAGCAGCCCTGCCTTTTTATCTGACAGGAACACTGAAGCTTTCTTT.